Given below is one T cell receptor (beta chain) in context. Its antigen remains unidentified. V lost 4 bases and J lost 6, with 12 bases in between. The CDR3 has 13 residues. CDR1 and CDR2 (germline): MNHEY, SVGAGI. This sample was taken from a study of CD8+ T cells in alopecia areata. Study results and limitations: In patients, TCRs were shared less clearly than in mice, and HLA may possibly be involved.

PBMC-derived CD4+ and CD8+ T cells were sorted. After isolation, RNA underwent reverse transcription to generate cDNA as the sequencing template. This table comes from immunoSEQ multiplex PCR, and its TCRdb copy is limited to in-frame clones, with some not included. Of 150,000 to 200,000 clones listed, 55% are singletons. The material sequenced was CD4+ T cells sorted from blood. The V and J genes are TRBV6-5 and TRBJ1-2; D uncertain. The sequence came from a human donor in good health. The CDR3 loop reads CASSSFDNHGYTF. The CDR3 coding sequence is TGTGCCAGCAGTTCATTCGACAATCATGGCTACACCTTC.